A selection of T cell receptor beta chains follows, all from one sample in a study of T cells in Graves' hyperthyroidism and ophthalmopathy. TCRdb used MiXCR to reprocess the multiplex PCR reads, holding one entry per CDR3 protein. The sample consists of 400,000 or so distinct CDR3 sequences, around 15% of them appearing once. Sequenced: blood. Every receptor here comes from a woman aged 55-75 years with Graves' ophthalmopathy. The CDR3 runs from the conserved cysteine through the conserved F or W. D genes are given only for firm matches. A row's size may be missing; if present it is once, few, many or a size class.

V: TRBV28
size: NA
D: TRBD1
J: TRBJ1-3
DNA: TGTGCCAGCAGTCCAGGACAGGGGAGCTCTGGAAACACCATATATTTT
CDR3: CASSPGQGSSGNTIYF

V: TRBV7-9
size: few
D: TRBD2
J: TRBJ2-6
DNA: TGTGCCACGGCGGGAGCGCCCGGGGCCAACGTCCTGACTTTC
CDR3: CATAGAPGANVLTF

V: TRBV11-2
size: many
D: NA
J: TRBJ1-1
DNA: TGTGCCAGCAGCCCCGTGGGGGGAGAGGGCACTGAAGCTTTCTTT
CDR3: CASSPVGGEGTEAFF

V: TRBV20-1
size: few
D: NA
J: TRBJ1-1
DNA: TGCAGTGCTGGAAGTGGGGGGGTGAACACTGAAGCTTTCTTT
CDR3: CSAGSGGVNTEAFF

V: TRBV9
size: NA
D: NA
J: TRBJ2-4
DNA: TGTGCCAGCAGCGTAGCGGGATTGGCCAAAAACATTCAGTACTTC
CDR3: CASSVAGLAKNIQYF

V: TRBV28
size: few
D: NA
J: TRBJ2-1
DNA: TGTGCCAGCAGTTCCGGACACCGCTCGCAGTTCTTC
CDR3: CASSSGHRSQFF

V: TRBV18
size: many
D: NA
J: TRBJ2-7
DNA: TGTGCCAGCTCACCGCAGGAGGACGAGCAGTACTTC
CDR3: CASSPQEDEQYF

V: TRBV2
size: many
D: NA
J: TRBJ2-7
DNA: TGTGCCAGCAGGGGCAGTCGTAACGAGCAGTACTTC
CDR3: CASRGSRNEQYF

V: TRBV6-1
size: NA
D: NA
J: TRBJ2-6
DNA: TGTGCCAGCTCATGGGGCCGGTTGAGCTCTGGGGCCAACGTCCTGACTTTC
CDR3: CASSWGRLSSGANVLTF

V: TRBV5-6
size: few
D: TRBD1
J: TRBJ2-3
DNA: TGTGCCAGCAGCGAGGGACCGGGACAGGGGACAGATACGCAGTATTTT
CDR3: CASSEGPGQGTDTQYF

V: TRBV27
size: many
D: NA
J: TRBJ2-2
DNA: TGTGCCAGCGGCTTCGGGTGGCGCCGGAACACCGGGGAGCTGTTTTTT
CDR3: CASGFGWRRNTGELFF

V: TRBV5-1
size: many
D: TRBD2
J: TRBJ2-7
DNA: TGCGCCAGCAGCGATGGACTAGTAAGCTACGAGCAGTACTTC
CDR3: CASSDGLVSYEQYF

V: TRBV2
size: many
D: NA
J: TRBJ1-5
DNA: TGTGCCAGCACTTTGGACCTGGGACGGGCCCAGCCCCAGCATTTT
CDR3: CASTLDLGRAQPQHF

V: TRBV28
size: many
D: TRBD2
J: TRBJ2-5
DNA: TGTGCCAGCAAGGAGGGAGGGGCGACCCAGTACTTC
CDR3: CASKEGGATQYF

V: TRBV5-1
size: NA
D: TRBD1
J: TRBJ1-1
DNA: TGCGCCAGCAGCTTATGGGACAGCAACACTGAAGCTTTCTTT
CDR3: CASSLWDSNTEAFF

V: TRBV18
size: NA
D: NA
J: TRBJ2-2
DNA: TGTGCCAGCTCACAACTCGACGGTGCCGGGGAGCTGTTTTTT
CDR3: CASSQLDGAGELFF

V: TRBV12-3/TRBV12-4
size: few
D: TRBD1
J: TRBJ1-1
DNA: TGTGCCAGCAGTGGACAGGGGGCCAACACTGAAGCTTTCTTT
CDR3: CASSGQGANTEAFF

V: TRBV19
size: NA
D: NA
J: TRBJ2-2
DNA: TGTGCCAGTAGTATACTAAGCGGTAACACCGGGGAGCTGTTTTTT
CDR3: CASSILSGNTGELFF

V: TRBV9
size: few
D: NA
J: TRBJ1-2
DNA: TGTGCCAGCAGCGTAGAGCCCACCGGACGGACTTATGGCTACACCTTC
CDR3: CASSVEPTGRTYGYTF

V: TRBV5-1
size: many
D: NA
J: TRBJ2-2
DNA: TGCGCCAGCAGCCCCCGAGGGGGGGACACCGGGGAGCTGTTTTTT
CDR3: CASSPRGGDTGELFF

V: TRBV12-3/TRBV12-4
size: many
D: NA
J: TRBJ1-1
DNA: TGTGCCAGCAGTTTGTATCAGTTGAACACTGAAGCTTTCTTT
CDR3: CASSLYQLNTEAFF

V: TRBV6-2/TRBV6-3
size: few
D: NA
J: TRBJ1-5
DNA: TGTGCCAGCAGTCACAGACAGAGTAGCAATCAGCCCCAGCATTTT
CDR3: CASSHRQSSNQPQHF

V: TRBV5-6
size: few
D: TRBD1
J: TRBJ1-2
DNA: TGTGCCAGCAGCTTGCCGACAGGGAGTGGTGGCTACACCTTC
CDR3: CASSLPTGSGGYTF

V: TRBV6-1
size: few
D: TRBD2
J: TRBJ2-7
DNA: TGTGCCAGCAGCATAGCGGGAGGGGGGGAGCAGTACTTC
CDR3: CASSIAGGGEQYF

V: TRBV28
size: many
D: NA
J: TRBJ1-5
DNA: TGTGCCAGCAGTTTAGACACAGGTCGCTATAGCAATCAGCCCCAGCATTTT
CDR3: CASSLDTGRYSNQPQHF

V: TRBV7-2
size: few
D: NA
J: TRBJ2-1
DNA: TGTGCCAGCAGCTTACTGGGGAGTACCTCCTACAATGAGCAGTTCTTC
CDR3: CASSLLGSTSYNEQFF

V: TRBV30
size: many
D: TRBD1
J: TRBJ2-2
DNA: TGTGCCTGGAGTGACAGGGGAAGAGGGAATGAAGAGCTGTTTTTT
CDR3: CAWSDRGRGNEELFF

V: TRBV5-5
size: NA
D: TRBD2
J: TRBJ2-4
DNA: TGTGCCAGCAGCCCAAACCCGGGGGGATCGGCCAAAAACATTCAGTACTTC
CDR3: CASSPNPGGSAKNIQYF

V: TRBV10-1
size: NA
D: NA
J: TRBJ2-1
DNA: TGCGCCAGCAGTGAGTCGGACGTCTCGGCTGAGCAGTTCTTC
CDR3: CASSESDVSAEQFF

V: TRBV10-3
size: many
D: TRBD1
J: TRBJ2-3
DNA: TGTGCCATCAGTGCGCAGGGACAGTGGAGCACAGATACGCAGTATTTT
CDR3: CAISAQGQWSTDTQYF